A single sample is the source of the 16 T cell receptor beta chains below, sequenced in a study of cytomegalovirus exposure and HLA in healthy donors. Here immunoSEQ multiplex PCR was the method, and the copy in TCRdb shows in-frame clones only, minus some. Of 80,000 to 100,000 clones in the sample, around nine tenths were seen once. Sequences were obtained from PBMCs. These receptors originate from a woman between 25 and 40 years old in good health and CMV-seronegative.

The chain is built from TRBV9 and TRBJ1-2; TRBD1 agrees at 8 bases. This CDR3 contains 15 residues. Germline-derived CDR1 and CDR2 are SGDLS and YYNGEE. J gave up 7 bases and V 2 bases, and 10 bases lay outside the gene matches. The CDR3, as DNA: TGTGCCAGCAGCGTTCAGGACAGGGTTATCGGTGGCTACACCTTC. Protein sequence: CASSVQDRVIGGYTF.

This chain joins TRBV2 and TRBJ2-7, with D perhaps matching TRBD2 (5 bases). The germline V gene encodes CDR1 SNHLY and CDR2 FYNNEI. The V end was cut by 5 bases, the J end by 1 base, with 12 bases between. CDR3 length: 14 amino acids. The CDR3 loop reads CASSTGLLSYEQYF. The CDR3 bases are TGTGCCAGCAGTACCGGACTTCTTTCCTACGAGCAGTACTTC.

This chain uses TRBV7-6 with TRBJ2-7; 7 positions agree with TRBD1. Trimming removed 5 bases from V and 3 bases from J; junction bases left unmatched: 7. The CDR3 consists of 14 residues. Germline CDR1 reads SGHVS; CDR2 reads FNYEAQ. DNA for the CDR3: TGTGCCAGCAGCCCGTGGGACAGTAACTACGAGCAGTACTTC. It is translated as CASSPWDSNYEQYF. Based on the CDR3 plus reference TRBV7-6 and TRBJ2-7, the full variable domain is GAGVSQSPRYKVTKRGQDVALRCDPISGHVSLYWYRQALGQGPEFLTYFNYEAQQDKSGLPNDRFSAERPEGSISTLTIQRTEQRDSAMYRCASSPWDSNYEQYFGPGTRLTVT.

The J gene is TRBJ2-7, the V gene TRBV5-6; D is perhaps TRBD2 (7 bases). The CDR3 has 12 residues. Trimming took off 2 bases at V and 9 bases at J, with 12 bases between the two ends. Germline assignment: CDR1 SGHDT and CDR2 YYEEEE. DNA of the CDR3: TGTGCCAGCAGCTTTGGGGGGGCGCGGCAGTACTTC. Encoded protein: CASSFGGARQYF.

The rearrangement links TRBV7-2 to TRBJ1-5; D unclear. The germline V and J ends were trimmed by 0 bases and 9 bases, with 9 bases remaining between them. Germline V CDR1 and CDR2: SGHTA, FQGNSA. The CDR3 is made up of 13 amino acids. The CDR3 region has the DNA TGTGCCAGCAGCTTAGCCGGGGTATGGCCCCAGCATTTT. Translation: CASSLAGVWPQHF.

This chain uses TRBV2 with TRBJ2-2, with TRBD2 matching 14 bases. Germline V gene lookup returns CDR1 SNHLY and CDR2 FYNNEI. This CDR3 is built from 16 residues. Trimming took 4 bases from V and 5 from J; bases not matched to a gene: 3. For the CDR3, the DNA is TGTGCCAGCAGTGTGACTAGCGGGAGGGAGACCGGGGAGCTGTTTTTT. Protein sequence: CASSVTSGRETGELFF.

CDR3 amino acids: CASRLTGGFYEQYF. The CDR3, as DNA: TGTGCCAGCAGACTAACAGGGGGATTTTACGAGCAGTACTTC. The gene calls are TRBV28 and TRBJ2-7; 8 bases fit TRBD1. CDR1 is MDHEN, CDR2 SYDVKM, per germline. CDR3 length equals 14 residues. Trimming cost V 6 bases and J 4 bases; bases outside gene matches: 8.

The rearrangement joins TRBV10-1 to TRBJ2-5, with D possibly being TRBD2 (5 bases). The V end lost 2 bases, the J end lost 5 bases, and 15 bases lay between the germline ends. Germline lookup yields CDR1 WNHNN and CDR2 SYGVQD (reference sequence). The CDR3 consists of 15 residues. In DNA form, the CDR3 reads TGCGCCAGCAGTGAGATCAACGGCTGGAGGGAGACCCAGTACTTC. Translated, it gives CASSEINGWRETQYF.

The CDR3 loop reads CASSRLRQENYGYTF. DNA of the CDR3: TGCGCCAGCAGCCGCTTGAGACAGGAGAACTATGGCTACACCTTC. The chain combines TRBV4-3 with TRBJ1-2, with D maybe TRBD1 (6 bases). The CDR3 sequence is 15 residues long. Germline V gene lookup returns CDR1 LGHNA and CDR2 YSLEER. Trimming took 4 bases from V and 2 from J, leaving 14 bases between them.

The chain's CDR3 is CASSEGQWGTGGEAFF. Written as DNA, the CDR3 is TGTGCCAGCAGTGAAGGTCAATGGGGAACAGGGGGTGAAGCTTTCTTT. The rearrangement links TRBV2 to TRBJ1-1; 8 bases agree with TRBD1. The V segment lost 1 base and the J segment 7 bases; nucleotides outside the gene matches: 11. This CDR3 region has 16 residues. CDR1 and CDR2 from the germline V gene are SNHLY and FYNNEI.

The CDR3 is CASSSRETGMNTEAFF. CDR3 DNA: TGTGCCAGCAGCTCAAGAGAGACAGGGATGAACACTGAAGCTTTCTTT. The V gene is TRBV5-4, the J gene TRBJ1-1, with 7 bases aligning to TRBD1. The CDR3 sequence is 16 residues long. Germline V CDR1 and CDR2: SGHNT, YYREEE (reference sequence). After removal of 3 bases from V and 0 bases from J, the junction contained 8 bases not matched to a gene. Combining the CDR3 with reference TRBV5-4 and TRBJ1-1 gives the whole variable domain ETGVTQSPTHLIKTRGQQVTLRCSSQSGHNTVSWYQQALGQGPQFIFQYYREEENGRGNFPPRFSGLQFPNYSSELNVNALELDDSALYLCASSSRETGMNTEAFFGQGTRLTVV.

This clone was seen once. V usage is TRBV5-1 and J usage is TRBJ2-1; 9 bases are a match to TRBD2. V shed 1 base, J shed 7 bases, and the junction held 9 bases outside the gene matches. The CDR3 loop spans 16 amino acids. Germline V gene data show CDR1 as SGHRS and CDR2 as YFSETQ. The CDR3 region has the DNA TGCGCCAGCAGCTTGCGGAGCGGGGGGAAAGCAAATGAGCAGTTCTTC. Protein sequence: CASSLRSGGKANEQFF.

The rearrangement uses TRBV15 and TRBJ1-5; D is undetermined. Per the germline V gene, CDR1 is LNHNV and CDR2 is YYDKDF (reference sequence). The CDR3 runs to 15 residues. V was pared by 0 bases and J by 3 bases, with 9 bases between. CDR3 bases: TGTGCCACCAGCAGAGATCGGGGAGTCAATCAGCCCCAGCATTTT. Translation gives CATSRDRGVNQPQHF.

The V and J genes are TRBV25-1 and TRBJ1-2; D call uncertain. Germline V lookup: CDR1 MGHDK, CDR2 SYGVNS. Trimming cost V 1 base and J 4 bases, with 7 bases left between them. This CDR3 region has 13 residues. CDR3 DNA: TGTGCCAGCAGTGAATGGGCTTCCTATGGCTACACCTTC. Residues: CASSEWASYGYTF.

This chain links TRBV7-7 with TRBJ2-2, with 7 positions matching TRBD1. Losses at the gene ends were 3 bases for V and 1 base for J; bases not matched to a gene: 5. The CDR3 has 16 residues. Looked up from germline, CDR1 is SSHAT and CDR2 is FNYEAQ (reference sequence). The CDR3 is CASSFSQGVNTGELFF. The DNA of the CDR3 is TGTGCCAGCAGCTTTAGTCAGGGGGTGAACACCGGGGAGCTGTTTTTT. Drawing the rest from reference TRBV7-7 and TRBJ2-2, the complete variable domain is GAGVSQSPRYKVTKRGQDVTLRCDPISSHATLYWYQQALGQGPEFLTYFNYEAQPDKSGLPSDRFSAERPEGSISTLTIQRTEQRDSAMYRCASSFSQGVNTGELFFGEGSRLTVL.

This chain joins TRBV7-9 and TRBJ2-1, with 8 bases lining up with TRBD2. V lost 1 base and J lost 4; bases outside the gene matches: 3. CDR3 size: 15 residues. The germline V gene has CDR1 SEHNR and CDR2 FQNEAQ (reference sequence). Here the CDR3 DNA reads TGTGCCAGCAGCTTAGGGAGCGGGGGTTACAATGAGCAGTTCTTC. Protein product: CASSLGSGGYNEQFF.